This T cell receptor beta chain was sequenced in a study of shared clonotypes between healthy human individuals. Points on this clone: Its antigen remains unidentified.

Once extracted for a subset, genomic DNA was divided evenly among several immunoSEQ plates. Generated by immunoSEQ multiplex PCR, the TCRdb table keeps only in-frame clones and is missing some. Here the sample spans approximately 980,000 clones, less than 85% being singletons. Study-wide findings and caveats: The represented genetic and exposure-history diversity was limited by the small number of donors.

V dropped 0 bases and J dropped 0 bases, with 12 bases sitting between them. The germline V gene has CDR1 SGHDN and CDR2 FVKESK. The CDR3 has 18 residues. V is TRBV14 and J is TRBJ1-6; D not certain. This TCR was recovered from a man between 18 and 29 years old in good health. Material: memory CD4+ T cells sorted from blood. The subset: CD45RA-negative fraction. For the CDR3, the DNA is TGTGCCAGCAGCCAAGATTGGGTTGAGGGCTCCTATAATTCACCCCTCCACTTT. This gives the protein CASSQDWVEGSYNSPLHF.